The rows below give T cell receptor beta chains drawn from one sample of a study of blood T cell repertoires in COVID-19. Assay used: immunoSEQ multiplex PCR; TCRdb lists only in-frame clones, some missing. This sample carries approximately 160,000 clones, more than 65% of them seen once, and the ten largest clones take about 7.2%. The sample was peripheral blood. These receptors all stem from a woman aged 45-60 years in a cohort sampled during active or convalescent COVID-19. CDR3s include the opening cysteine and the closing phenylalanine or tryptophan. D genes are given only for firm matches. Expanded clones are given a class, and other clones once, few, many or no size at all.

CDR3aa | CDR3nt | abundance | d_gene | j_gene | v_gene
CASSGASRPYNEQFF | TGTGCCAGCAGTGGAGCGAGCCGTCCCTACAATGAGCAGTTCTTC | - | - | TRBJ2-1 | TRBV2
CASRQLRGEDYNSPLHF | TGTGCCAGTAGGCAGCTACGAGGGGAGGACTATAATTCACCCCTCCACTTT | - | - | TRBJ1-6 | TRBV19
CAISESGRTMNTEAFF | TGTGCCATCAGTGAGTCTGGCAGGACAATGAACACTGAAGCTTTCTTT | - | - | TRBJ1-1 | TRBV10-3
CASSPQPSGGFTDTQYF | TGTGCCAGCTCACCACAGCCTAGCGGGGGATTCACAGATACGCAGTATTTT | - | TRBD2 | TRBJ2-3 | TRBV18
CASRPQGSGWAFF | TGTGCCAGCAGGCCGCAGGGATCGGGTTGGGCTTTCTTT | once | - | TRBJ1-1 | TRBV3-1/TRBV3-2
CASSQGGTGGYEQYF | TGTGCCAGCAGCCAAGGCGGGACAGGGGGCTACGAGCAGTACTTC | many | TRBD1 | TRBJ2-7 | TRBV3-1/TRBV3-2
CATSDPGVDTDTQYF | TGTGCCACCAGTGACCCAGGGGTCGACACAGATACGCAGTATTTT | - | - | TRBJ2-3 | TRBV24-1
CASSLGTAYEQYF | TGTGCCAGCAGCTTAGGGACAGCCTACGAGCAGTACTTC | - | - | TRBJ2-7 | TRBV13
CASATGQGDYGYTF | TGTGCCAGCGCAACCGGACAGGGGGACTATGGCTACACCTTC | - | TRBD1 | TRBJ1-2 | TRBV6-5
CASSVGQGGTGELFF | TGTGCCAGTAGTGTAGGACAGGGGGGCACCGGGGAGCTGTTTTTT | few | TRBD1 | TRBJ2-2 | TRBV19
CAISESGRGNNEQFF | TGTGCCATCAGTGAATCCGGGAGGGGGAACAATGAGCAGTTCTTC | - | TRBD2 | TRBJ2-1 | TRBV10-3
CASSYGGGAGQETQYF | TGTGCCAGCAGTTACGGTGGGGGGGCCGGCCAAGAGACCCAGTACTTC | - | - | TRBJ2-5 | TRBV6-2/TRBV6-3
CASSEFDRGSVGSPLHF | TGTGCCAGCAGTGAATTCGACAGGGGCTCCGTAGGTTCACCCCTCCACTTT | - | TRBD1 | TRBJ1-6 | TRBV6-1
CASSYVTGTGGGKLFF | TGTGCCAGCAGTTACGTGACGGGGACAGGGGGTGGAAAACTGTTTTTT | - | TRBD1 | TRBJ1-4 | TRBV6-5
CATSRGPGNRITTSNQPQHF | TGTGCCACCAGCAGAGGACCCGGAAACAGGATTACAACTAGCAATCAGCCCCAGCATTTT | - | - | TRBJ1-5 | TRBV15
CASSMGPGQGDFNEQFF | TGTGCCAGTAGTATGGGCCCTGGACAGGGGGACTTTAATGAGCAGTTCTTC | once | TRBD1 | TRBJ2-1 | TRBV19
CASSPTQTRSGNTIYF | TGCGCCAGCAGCCCCACTCAAACCCGCTCTGGAAACACCATATATTTT | - | - | TRBJ1-3 | TRBV4-1
CASSIIPSSGNTIYF | TGTGCCAGTAGTATTATCCCGAGCTCTGGAAACACCATATATTTT | - | - | TRBJ1-3 | TRBV19
CASRRQGAGEQYF | TGTGCCAGCAGAAGACAGGGGGCGGGGGAGCAGTACTTC | - | TRBD1 | TRBJ2-7 | TRBV12-3/TRBV12-4
CASSLEGVASTDTQYF | TGTGCCAGCAGCCTAGAGGGGGTAGCGAGCACAGATACGCAGTATTTT | - | - | TRBJ2-3 | TRBV9
CASSLNERETQYF | TGCGCCAGCAGCTTGAATGAGCGAGAGACCCAGTACTTC | - | - | TRBJ2-5 | TRBV5-1
CASSLVQNNEQYF | TGTGCCAGCAGTTTGGTCCAGAACAACGAGCAGTACTTC | few | - | TRBJ2-7 | TRBV12-3/TRBV12-4
CASSLEDRDHGELFF | TGTGCCAGCAGCTTGGAGGACAGGGATCACGGGGAGCTGTTTTTT | - | TRBD1 | TRBJ2-2 | TRBV5-4
CASSKPTGVNIETQYF | TGCGCCAGCAGCAAACCTACAGGGGTTAATATAGAGACCCAGTACTTC | - | TRBD1 | TRBJ2-5 | TRBV5-1
CASSQDYRPGKTGNQPQHF | TGCGCCAGCAGCCAAGATTACAGGCCAGGAAAGACAGGGAATCAGCCCCAGCATTTT | - | TRBD1 | TRBJ1-5 | TRBV4-1
CASSQGDSSYNEQFF | TGTGCCAGCAGTCAAGGGGACAGTTCCTACAATGAGCAGTTCTTC | - | TRBD1 | TRBJ2-1 | TRBV7-2
CASSQTGGLDEQYF | TGTGCCAGCTCGCAAACAGGGGGCCTCGACGAGCAGTACTTC | - | TRBD1 | TRBJ2-7 | TRBV18
CASRLTGLAGDEQYF | TGTGCCAGCAGACTTACGGGACTAGCGGGGGACGAGCAGTACTTC | - | TRBD2 | TRBJ2-7 | TRBV6-5
CASSLVAGTGPYEQYF | TGTGCCAGCAGTTTAGTGGCCGGGACAGGGCCTTACGAGCAGTACTTC | - | TRBD1 | TRBJ2-7 | TRBV28
CASSAQGPYGYTF | TGTGCCAGCAGCGCTCAGGGTCCCTATGGCTACACCTTC | - | - | TRBJ1-2 | TRBV9
CASREGLARTYEQYF | TGTGCCAGCAGGGAGGGACTAGCGAGAACCTACGAGCAGTACTTC | - | TRBD2 | TRBJ2-7 | TRBV2
CAISESDRYNTEAFF | TGTGCCATCAGTGAGTCGGACAGATACAACACTGAAGCTTTCTTT | - | - | TRBJ1-1 | TRBV10-3
CASSLSGGANNEQFF | TGCGCCAGCAGCTTGAGTGGCGGGGCAAACAATGAGCAGTTCTTC | - | - | TRBJ2-1 | TRBV5-1
CAISESGATNEKLFF | TGTGCCATCAGTGAGAGCGGTGCAACTAATGAAAAACTGTTTTTT | - | - | TRBJ1-4 | TRBV10-3
CASSRWTRRSTGELFF | TGTGCCAGCAGCCGTTGGACTCGCCGGTCTACCGGGGAGCTGTTTTTT | - | - | TRBJ2-2 | TRBV7-9
CASSFGDRGFEQYF | TGCGCCAGCAGCTTTGGAGACAGGGGTTTCGAGCAGTACTTC | - | TRBD1 | TRBJ2-7 | TRBV5-1
CASSIYLAGTDTQYF | TGTGCCAGTAGTATTTATTTAGCGGGCACAGATACGCAGTATTTT | - | - | TRBJ2-3 | TRBV19
CASSLQWTSPENIQYF | TGTGCCAGCAGCTTGCAATGGACTAGCCCTGAAAACATTCAGTACTTC | - | TRBD2 | TRBJ2-4 | TRBV5-6
CASSLAVVSPLHF | TGTGCCAGTAGTCTGGCCGTGGTATCACCCCTCCACTTT | many | - | TRBJ1-6 | TRBV19
CASTRGPVGYTF | TGTGCCAGCACCAGGGGGCCGGTTGGCTACACCTTC | - | TRBD1 | TRBJ1-2 | TRBV12-3/TRBV12-4
CASSVSGTPYNEQFF | TGTGCCAGCAGCGTTAGCGGTACCCCATACAATGAGCAGTTCTTC | - | - | TRBJ2-1 | TRBV9
CASSKTDSNQPQHF | TGTGCCAGTAGTAAGACAGATAGCAATCAGCCCCAGCATTTT | - | - | TRBJ1-5 | TRBV19
CASSSRHGAKNIQYF | TGTGCCAGCAGTTCGCGGCATGGTGCCAAAAACATTCAGTACTTC | - | - | TRBJ2-4 | TRBV2
CASSQDTTGNQPQHF | TGTGCCAGCAGCCAAGATACAACAGGCAATCAGCCCCAGCATTTT | - | - | TRBJ1-5 | TRBV3-1/TRBV3-2
CASSLGGSYNEQFF | TGTGCCAGCAGCTTGGGAGGCAGCTACAATGAGCAGTTCTTC | - | - | TRBJ2-1 | TRBV5-4
CASSLAVREGEQFF | TGTGCCAGCAGCTTAGCCGTCAGGGAAGGTGAGCAGTTCTTC | - | - | TRBJ2-1 | TRBV7-8
CASSFGPQGKDGYTF | TGTGCCAGCAGCTTTGGGCCCCAGGGCAAGGATGGCTACACCTTC | - | - | TRBJ1-2 | TRBV7-3
CASSLQAYTDTQYF | TGCGCCAGCAGCTTGCAGGCTTACACAGATACGCAGTATTTT | - | - | TRBJ2-3 | TRBV5-1
CAWSREGVGQFF | TGTGCCTGGTCCCGGGAAGGCGTTGGGCAGTTCTTC | - | - | TRBJ2-1 | TRBV30
CSVTGAAGETQYF | TGCAGCGTCACAGGGGCGGCGGGGGAGACCCAGTACTTC | - | - | TRBJ2-5 | TRBV29-1
CASSLGPGTGYGYTF | TGTGCCAGCAGCTTAGGGCCCGGGACAGGGTATGGCTACACCTTC | - | TRBD1 | TRBJ1-2 | TRBV11-2